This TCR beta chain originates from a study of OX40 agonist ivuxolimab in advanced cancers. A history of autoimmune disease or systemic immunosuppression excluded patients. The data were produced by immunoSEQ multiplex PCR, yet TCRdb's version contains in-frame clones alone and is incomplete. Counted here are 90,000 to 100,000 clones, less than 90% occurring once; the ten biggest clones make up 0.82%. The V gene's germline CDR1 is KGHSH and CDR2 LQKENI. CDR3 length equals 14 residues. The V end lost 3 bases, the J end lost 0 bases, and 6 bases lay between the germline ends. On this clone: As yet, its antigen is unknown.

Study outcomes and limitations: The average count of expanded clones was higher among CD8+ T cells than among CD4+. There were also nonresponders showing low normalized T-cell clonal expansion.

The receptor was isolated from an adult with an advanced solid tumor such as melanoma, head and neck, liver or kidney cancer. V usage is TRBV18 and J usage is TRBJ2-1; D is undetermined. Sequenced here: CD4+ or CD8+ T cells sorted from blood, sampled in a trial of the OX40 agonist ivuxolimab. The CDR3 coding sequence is TGTGCCAGCTCACCGTCTATCTCCTACAATGAGCAGTTCTTC. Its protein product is CASSPSISYNEQFF.